This TCR beta chain was recorded in a study of CD8 T cells in ankylosing spondylitis. Study results and caveats: Roughly 8 highly homologous variants made up a TCR beta motif that seemed to typify ankylosing spondylitis blood.

This clonotype was recorded at least ten times. Its target is not known. Quantitative barcoded 5'-RACE was used to prepare TCR beta libraries. TCRdb re-analysed the 5' RACE reads in MiXCR, keeping a single row per CDR3 protein. This table has about 100,000 distinct CDR3 sequences, about 8.3% appearing once. The clonotype originates from a male donor with ankylosing spondylitis or in good health (not recorded which). Sequenced: blood, either unsorted or a sorted T cell fraction (not recorded which).

CDR3 region: CASSYSTGGGYGYTF. The CDR3 DNA follows: TGTGCCAGCAGTTACTCGACAGGGGGCGGCTATGGCTACACCTTC. The chain has TRBV6-5 and TRBJ1-2; 10 nucleotides match TRBD1. The CDR3 is 15 amino acids. J gave up 4 bases and V 0 bases, and 2 bases lay outside the gene matches. Germline CDR1 and CDR2: MNHEY and SVGAGI.